The text below deals with one TCR beta chain. V dropped 4 bases and J dropped 6; count of bases not matched to a gene: 17. Germline V gene lookup returns CDR1 KGHSH and CDR2 LQKENI. This CDR3 has 18 residues. The record originates from a study of cytomegalovirus exposure and HLA in healthy donors. PCR employed 60 Vbeta and 13 Jbeta primers. The table came from immunoSEQ multiplex PCR; TCRdb's copy has only in-frame clones and leaves some out. This listing includes 100,000 to 150,000 clones. The receptor was isolated from a woman aged 40 to 55 in good health and CMV-seropositive. Sequenced: PBMCs. The gene calls are TRBV18 and TRBJ2-3, with 9 nucleotides matching TRBD1. CDR3 in DNA: TGTGCCAGCTCACTAATCGAAAACTTGGGACAGGGTATGGATACGCAGTATTTT. It translates to CASSLIENLGQGMDTQYF.